Below are 21 T cell receptor beta chains sequenced from a single sample in a study of T cells after yellow fever vaccination. TCRdb passed the 5' RACE reads through MiXCR, listing each CDR3 protein once. The repertoire includes 150,000 to 200,000 distinct CDR3 sequences, approximately 6.2% of them detected once, and 2.9% sits in the top ten. The sequences come from CD4+ T cells sorted from PBMCs, collected on the day of the first yellow fever vaccination. The receptors were gathered from a man between 18 and 35 years old who received the YFV17D yellow fever vaccine.

The chain carries TRBV20-1 and TRBJ2-7, with a possible D match to TRBD1 (5 bases). This CDR3 spans 12 amino acids. V lost 3 bases and J 0 bases, leaving 6 bases between the germline ends. Germline CDR1 DFQATT, CDR2 SNEGSKA (reference sequence). CDR3 DNA sequence: TGCAGTGCTAGGACAGTCTCCTACGAGCAGTACGTC. This gives the protein CSARTVSYEQYV.

The chain recombines TRBV19 with TRBJ1-2; perhaps TRBD1 as D (5 bases). Trimming took 4 bases from V and 5 from J, leaving 11 bases between them. CDR3 size: 13 residues. Germline V CDR1 and CDR2: LNHDA, SQIVND (reference sequence). CDR3 protein: CASSTRDGYGYTF. CDR3 bases: TGTGCCAGTAGTACCCGGGACGGTTATGGCTACACCTTC.

The J gene is TRBJ2-1, the V gene TRBV19; D possibly matches TRBD1 or TRBD2 (6 bases each). Trimming shortened V by 6 bases and J by 10 bases, and 28 bases separated the two germline ends. Germline values: CDR1 LNHDA, CDR2 SQIVND (reference sequence). CDR3 size: 17 residues. CDR3 coding DNA: TGTGCCAGTAGCTTAAGGTCCACGGGGGCCCGCTTCCTCGAGCAGTTCTTC. Encoded protein: CASSLRSTGARFLEQFF.

The CDR3 reads CASSHSRGGQPQHF. The CDR3 DNA sequence: TGTGCCAGCAGCCATTCAAGGGGTGGTCAGCCCCAGCATTTT. This chain connects TRBV3-1 to TRBJ1-5; D is possibly TRBD1 (5 bases). With 3 bases removed from V and 6 bases from J, the gap between germline ends came to 12 bases. CDR3 length equals 14 residues. Germline CDR1 LGHDT, CDR2 YNNKEL (reference sequence).

This chain links TRBV5-4 with TRBJ1-2; a weak D match, TRBD1 (5 bases). CDR1 is SGHNT and CDR2 is YYREEE in the germline V gene (reference sequence). Trimming shortened V by 4 bases and J by 8 bases, and 18 bases separated the two germline ends. CDR3 length: 14 residues. CDR3 coding DNA: TGTGCCAGCAGCCCCTCCTTTGGGGGGATCGGCTACACCTTC. The encoded protein is CASSPSFGGIGYTF.

The chain carries TRBV5-1 and TRBJ1-1; TRBD1 matches 10 bases. The CDR3 sequence is 15 residues long. V dropped 4 bases and J dropped 6; count of bases not matched to a gene: 9. Germline CDR1 reads SGHRS; CDR2 reads YFSETQ. CDR3 in amino acids: CASSPGTGDLSEAFF. Here the CDR3 DNA reads TGCGCCAGCAGCCCAGGGACAGGGGATTTGTCTGAAGCTTTCTTT.

This clonotype was observed at least ten times. The genes are TRBV6-1 and TRBJ2-7, with D uncertain. Germline V gene lookup returns CDR1 MNHNS and CDR2 SASEGT. CDR3 length: 13 amino acids. V was cut by 2 bases and J by 3 bases, with 8 bases left in between. As DNA, the CDR3 is TGTGCCAGCAGTGAACCTCCAGACTACGAGCAGTACGTC. Protein sequence: CASSEPPDYEQYV.

This clonotype was picked up many times. The chain uses TRBV10-3 and TRBJ1-4; no reliable D call. This CDR3 has 14 residues. The germline gives CDR1 ENHRY, CDR2 SYGVKD. The V and J ends lost 5 bases and 3 bases respectively, with 10 bases between them. This chain's CDR3 is CAISPAASNEKLFF. The CDR3 DNA reads as TGTGCCATCAGTCCCGCAGCTTCTAATGAAAAACTGTTTTTT.

This chain joins TRBV6-1 and TRBJ1-6; tentative D call: TRBD1 (5 bases). V lost 7 bases, J lost 14 bases, and 24 bases lay in between. Germline V gene data show CDR1 as MNHNS and CDR2 as SASEGT. The CDR3 extends over 15 amino acids. DNA of the CDR3: TGTGCCAGCAAGAAGGGGCTGGTGGCAGGAGGTTCCCTCCACTTT. Its translation: CASKKGLVAGGSLHF.

This clonotype was found many times. The chain couples TRBV5-5 to TRBJ1-1; no firm D call. This CDR3 contains 15 residues. Between the trimmed V and J ends, which lost 4 bases and 2 bases, there was a span of 15 bases. CDR1 and CDR2 from the germline V gene are SGHKS and YYEKEE (reference sequence). CDR3 amino acids: CASSLVGLPNTEAFF. The CDR3 DNA reads TGTGCCAGCAGCCTTGTTGGGCTGCCTAACACTGAAGCTTTCTTT.

The sample holds many counts of this clonotype. The genes are TRBV7-2 and TRBJ1-3; D is unresolved. The germline V gene encodes CDR1 SGHTA and CDR2 FQGNSA. The CDR3 extends over 14 amino acids. V was trimmed by 4 bases and J by 1 base, leaving 8 bases between them. The DNA of the CDR3 is TGTGCCAGCAGCTCACTGGGGTCTGGAAACACCATATATTTT. Amino acid sequence: CASSSLGSGNTIYF. The entire variable domain, with the rest obtained from reference TRBV7-2 and TRBJ1-3, is as follows: GAGVSQSPSNKVTEKGKDVELRCDPISGHTALYWYRQSLGQGLEFLIYFQGNSAPDKSGLPSDRFSAERTGGSVSTLTIQRTQQEDSAVYLCASSSLGSGNTIYFGEGSWLTVV.

This clonotype was counted ten times or more. The chain combines TRBV2 with TRBJ2-3; D remains ambiguous. Per germline, CDR1 SNHLY and CDR2 FYNNEI. V gave up 3 bases and J gave up 1 base, with 8 bases separating them. This CDR3 contains 14 residues. As DNA, the CDR3 is TGTGCCAGCAGTGAGAACTATCGCACAGATACGCAGTATTTT. This gives the protein CASSENYRTDTQYF.

The CDR3 DNA follows: TGTGCCAGCAGGACCGCGGCCGATACGCAGTATTTT. This codes for CASRTAADTQYF. The rearrangement joins TRBV6-2 or TRBV6-3 to TRBJ2-3; D not resolved. CDR3 length: 12 residues. V was cut by 6 bases and J by 6 bases, with 10 bases left in between. CDR1 is MNHEY, CDR2 SVGEGT, per germline.

This clonotype was detected many times. The CDR3 coding sequence is TGCAGCGTTGCCCGGGACTCTCGGGGTGAGCAGTTCTTC. It codes for CSVARDSRGEQFF. The V call is TRBV29-1, the J call TRBJ2-1; the D gene is possibly TRBD2 (6 bases). Germline V gene sequence: CDR1 SQVTM, CDR2 ANQGSEA. Trimming stripped 4 bases from V and 9 bases from J, with 16 bases between. There are 13 residues in the CDR3.

The rearrangement uses TRBV10-3 and TRBJ2-1, with 7 bases lining up with TRBD1. This CDR3 has 14 amino acids. With V trimmed by 6 bases and J by 4 bases, 6 bases remained unmatched. Germline V lookup: CDR1 ENHRY, CDR2 SYGVKD. The CDR3 DNA sequence: TGTGCCATCAGAGACGGACAGGCTTACAATGAGCAGTTCTTC. Protein product: CAIRDGQAYNEQFF.

This clonotype turned up a few times. This rearrangement joins TRBV6-2 or TRBV6-3 to TRBJ1-5, with no clear D. The germline V and J ends were trimmed by 2 bases and 9 bases, with 11 bases remaining between them. Germline CDR1 reads MNHEY; CDR2 reads SVGEGT. CDR3 length: 13 amino acids. CDR3 DNA sequence: TGTGCCAGCAGTTACGACACATCGACGCCCCAGCATTTT. It codes for CASSYDTSTPQHF.

This rearrangement joins TRBV7-2 to TRBJ1-2; D is uncertain. Germline V gives CDR1 SGHTA, CDR2 FQGNSA. The CDR3 runs to 17 residues. V was clipped by 3 bases and J by 5 bases, with 22 bases between them. CDR3 DNA: TGTGCCAGCAGCTTCTCCGACGGGGATGTATCGGGTTATGGCTACACCTTC. Translating it yields CASSFSDGDVSGYGYTF.

V and J are TRBV18 and TRBJ1-1, with 7 positions matching TRBD1. CDR1 and CDR2 from the germline V gene are KGHSH and LQKENI. The CDR3 totals 13 residues. V lost 2 bases, J lost 7 bases, and 4 bases stayed unmatched. The CDR3 here is CASSPDRAHEAFF. The CDR3 nucleotides are TGTGCCAGCTCACCAGACAGGGCCCATGAAGCTTTCTTT.

This chain connects TRBV20-1 to TRBJ2-5, with 16 bases matching TRBD2. Unmatched junction bases numbered 7, after V lost 2 bases and J lost 1 base. Germline loops: CDR1 DFQATT, CDR2 SNEGSKA (reference sequence). The CDR3 spans 18 residues. As DNA, the CDR3 is TGCAGTGCTAGATCGGGACTAGCGGGGGGGGTCCCCCAAGAGACCCAGTACTTC. It specifies CSARSGLAGGVPQETQYF.

This chain joins TRBV6-1 and TRBJ1-4; 8 nucleotides line up with TRBD1. The ends lost 7 bases at V and 1 base at J; junction bases unmatched: 2. The germline CDR1 and CDR2 sequences are MNHNS and SASEGT. The CDR3 loop spans 14 amino acids. CDR3 residues: CASKGTGTNEKLFF. CDR3 DNA: TGTGCCAGCAAAGGGACAGGAACTAATGAAAAACTGTTTTTT.

The table lists this clonotype with many counts. The chain couples TRBV4-3 to TRBJ1-5, with TRBD1 matching 7 bases. The trim removed 2 bases at V and 6 bases at J, leaving 7 bases unmatched. Germline loops: CDR1 LGHNA, CDR2 YSLEER. The CDR3 covers 15 residues. The DNA for the CDR3 is TGCGCCAGCAGCCAATCCCTACAGGGGCCTCAGCCCCAGCATTTT. It yields the protein CASSQSLQGPQPQHF.